These 2 T cell receptor beta chains originate from one sample sequenced in a study of blood T cell repertoires in COVID-19. Data came from immunoSEQ multiplex PCR; TCRdb stores just in-frame clones and leaves some out. This sample has roughly 200,000 clones; 80% to 90% occur once, and the top ten carry about 2.2%. Material: PBMCs or T cells enriched from blood (not recorded which). These receptors all stem from a woman aged 35 to 49 with acute COVID-19.

The chain couples TRBV30 to TRBJ1-5; 7 bases map to TRBD1. The V segment lost 5 bases and the J segment 0 bases; nucleotides outside the gene matches: 13. CDR1 and CDR2 (germline): GTSNPN, SVGIG (reference sequence). The CDR3 contains 17 residues. The CDR3 region is CAWGKTGAVYSNQPQHF. The CDR3 nucleotides read TGTGCCTGGGGAAAAACAGGGGCCGTGTATAGCAATCAGCCCCAGCATTTT.

This clone was observed once. The gene calls are TRBV7-8 and TRBJ2-1; D might be TRBD2 (5 bases). Germline assignment: CDR1 SGHVS and CDR2 FQNEAQ. Trimming shortened V by 5 bases and J by 10 bases, and 12 bases separated the two germline ends. This CDR3 is 12 amino acids long. The CDR3 region is CASSHFREEQFF. The CDR3 DNA reads TGTGCCAGCAGCCATTTCCGGGAAGAGCAGTTCTTC.